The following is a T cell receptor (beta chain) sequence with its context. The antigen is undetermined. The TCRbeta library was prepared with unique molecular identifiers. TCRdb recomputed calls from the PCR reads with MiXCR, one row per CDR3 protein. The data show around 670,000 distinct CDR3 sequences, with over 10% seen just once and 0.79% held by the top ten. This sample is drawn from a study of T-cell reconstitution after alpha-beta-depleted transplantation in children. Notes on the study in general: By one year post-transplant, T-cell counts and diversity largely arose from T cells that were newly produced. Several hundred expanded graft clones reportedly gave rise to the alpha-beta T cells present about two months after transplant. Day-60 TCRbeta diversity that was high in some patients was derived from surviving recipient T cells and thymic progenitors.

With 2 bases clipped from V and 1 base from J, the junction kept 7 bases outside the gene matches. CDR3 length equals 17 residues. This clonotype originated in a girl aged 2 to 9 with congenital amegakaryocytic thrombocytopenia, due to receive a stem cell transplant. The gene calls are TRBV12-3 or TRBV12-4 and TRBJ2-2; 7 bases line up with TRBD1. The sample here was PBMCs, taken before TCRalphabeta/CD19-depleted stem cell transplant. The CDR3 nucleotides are TGTGCCAGCAGTTTATACAAGGCAGGGGGGAACACCGGGGAGCTGTTTTTT. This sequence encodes CASSLYKAGGNTGELFF.